Listed below are T cell receptor beta chains from one sample, sequenced in a study of cytomegalovirus exposure and HLA in healthy donors. TCRdb keeps only in-frame clones here, not all; method: immunoSEQ multiplex PCR. The sample has some 130,000 clones, just under 80% seen once. The specimen sequenced was PBMCs. The source is a young man in good health. CDR3s include the opening cysteine and the closing phenylalanine or tryptophan. Fields, in order: D gene, clone size, V gene, J gene, CDR3 protein, CDR3 DNA. D genes are given only for firm matches. The size field is filled for only some rows; it gives once, few, many or a size class.

D gene: .; clone size: .; V gene: TRBV30; J gene: TRBJ2-5; CDR3 protein: CAWSSGTSETQYF; CDR3 DNA: TGTGCCTGGAGTTCCGGGACATCGGAGACCCAGTACTTC
D gene: .; clone size: .; V gene: TRBV6-5; J gene: TRBJ1-1; CDR3 protein: CASRLRKTEAFF; CDR3 DNA: TGTGCCAGCAGGCTCAGGAAGACTGAAGCTTTCTTT
D gene: TRBD2; clone size: few; V gene: TRBV7-9; J gene: TRBJ2-2; CDR3 protein: CASSAGLAATGELFF; CDR3 DNA: TGTGCCAGCAGCGCCGGACTAGCGGCTACCGGGGAGCTGTTTTTT
D gene: TRBD1; clone size: .; V gene: TRBV6-5; J gene: TRBJ1-5; CDR3 protein: CASSTGDQPQHF; CDR3 DNA: TGTGCCAGCAGTACAGGGGATCAGCCCCAGCATTTT
D gene: TRBD1; clone size: few; V gene: TRBV30; J gene: TRBJ1-4; CDR3 protein: CAWGAGTGGFEKLFF; CDR3 DNA: TGTGCCTGGGGGGCCGGGACAGGGGGTTTTGAAAAACTGTTTTTT
D gene: .; clone size: .; V gene: TRBV7-9; J gene: TRBJ2-1; CDR3 protein: CASSLGSWGNQDNEQFF; CDR3 DNA: TGTGCCAGCAGCTTGGGATCTTGGGGCAACCAGGACAATGAGCAGTTCTTC
D gene: .; clone size: once; V gene: TRBV23-1; J gene: TRBJ2-5; CDR3 protein: CASKGLGAETQYF; CDR3 DNA: TGCGCCAGCAAGGGGCTGGGGGCAGAGACCCAGTACTTC
D gene: TRBD2; clone size: .; V gene: TRBV2; J gene: TRBJ2-1; CDR3 protein: CATKAAGGSYNEQFF; CDR3 DNA: TGTGCCACCAAGGCAGCGGGGGGATCCTACAATGAGCAGTTCTTC
D gene: TRBD1; clone size: once; V gene: TRBV9; J gene: TRBJ2-1; CDR3 protein: CASSVLDRVNNEQFF; CDR3 DNA: TGTGCCAGCAGCGTTCTGGACAGGGTGAACAATGAGCAGTTCTTC
D gene: TRBD2; clone size: .; V gene: TRBV30; J gene: TRBJ2-2; CDR3 protein: CARARTGGAVTGELFF; CDR3 DNA: TGTGCCCGGGCCAGGACGGGGGGAGCAGTAACCGGGGAGCTGTTTTTT